This TCR beta chain comes out of a study of blood T cells in healthy people across ages. The germline CDR1 and CDR2 sequences are MGHDK and SYGVNS. The CDR3 sequence is 14 residues long. Losses at the gene ends were 3 bases for V and 1 base for J; bases not matched to a gene: 0. A second PCR of roughly 7 to 11 cycles used a sample-barcoded 5' primer and a J-beta primer mix. TCRdb itself ran the 5' RACE reads through MiXCR, one entry per CDR3 protein. Of about 680,000 distinct CDR3 sequences in the sample, more than 40% were seen once. Material: blood. J is TRBJ2-3 and V is TRBV25-1; TRBD2 matches 8 bases. The origin of this receptor is a woman aged 55-70 years in good health. CDR3 coding DNA: TGTGCCAGCAGTGAGACTAGCGGCACAGATACGCAGTATTTT. It translates to CASSETSGTDTQYF.